The clone carrying this T cell receptor beta chain was seen a handful of times. The antigen is unknown. The TCR beta cDNA libraries contained unique molecular identifiers. From the PCR reads, TCRdb called clonotypes with MiXCR, one entry per CDR3 protein. Of hundreds of thousands of distinct CDR3 sequences in the sample, under 70% were seen once. The entry originates in a study of post-analysis software for immune sequencing data. The germline gives CDR1 SGHRS, CDR2 YFSETQ. The CDR3 runs 14 residues. The ends were cut back, 0 bases at V and 3 bases at J, with 9 bases in the middle. Study-level points and caveats: Multiple sclerosis patients had significantly lower normalized Chao1 diversity than controls. Controls had lower frequencies than patients of four or five TRBV segments, which included TRBV5-6, TRBV5-1 and TRBV20-1.

The receptor comes from a girl between 10 and 17 years old with multiple sclerosis. V is TRBV5-1 and J is TRBJ1-1; a weak D match, TRBD1 (5 bases). Sequenced material: blood. This CDR3 reads CASSLDQGDTEAFF. In DNA, the CDR3 is TGCGCCAGCAGCTTGGATCAGGGTGACACTGAAGCTTTCTTT.